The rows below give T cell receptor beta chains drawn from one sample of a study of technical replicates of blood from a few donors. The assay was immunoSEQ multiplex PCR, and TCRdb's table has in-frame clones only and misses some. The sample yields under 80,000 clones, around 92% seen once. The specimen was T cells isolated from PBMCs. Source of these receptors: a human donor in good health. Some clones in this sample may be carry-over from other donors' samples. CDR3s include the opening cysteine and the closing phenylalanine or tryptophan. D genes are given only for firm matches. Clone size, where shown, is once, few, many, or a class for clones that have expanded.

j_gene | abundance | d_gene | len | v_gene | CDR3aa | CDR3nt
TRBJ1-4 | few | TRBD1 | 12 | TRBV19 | CASRPPGGDLFF | TGTGCCAGTAGACCCCCAGGGGGCGACCTGTTTTTT
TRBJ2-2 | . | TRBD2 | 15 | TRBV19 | CASTKGLGNTGELFF | TGTGCCAGTACCAAGGGACTAGGGAACACCGGGGAGCTGTTTTTT
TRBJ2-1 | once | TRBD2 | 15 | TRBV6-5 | CASRPSGSHYNEQFF | TGTGCCAGCCGCCCTAGCGGGAGCCACTACAATGAGCAGTTCTTC
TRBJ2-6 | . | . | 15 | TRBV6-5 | CASRVLRSGANVLTF | TGTGCCAGCAGAGTTCTGCGCTCTGGGGCCAACGTCCTGACTTTC
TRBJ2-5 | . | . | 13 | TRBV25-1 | CASSELTRETQYF | TGTGCCAGCAGTGAATTAACCAGGGAGACCCAGTACTTC
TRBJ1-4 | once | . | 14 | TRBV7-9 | CASSLEPPNEKLFF | TGTGCCAGCAGCTTAGAGCCTCCAAATGAAAAACTGTTTTTT
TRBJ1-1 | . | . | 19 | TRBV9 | CASSVSKGGGLGLRSEAFF | TGTGCCAGCAGCGTATCTAAAGGGGGGGGGCTTGGTTTAAGGTCTGAAGCTTTCTTT
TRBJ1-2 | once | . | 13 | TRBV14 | CATSWGAAYGYTF | TGTGCCACCAGCTGGGGAGCTGCCTATGGCTACACCTTC
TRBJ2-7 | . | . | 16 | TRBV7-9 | CASSLKGDQANYEQYF | TGTGCCAGCAGCTTAAAGGGGGATCAAGCCAACTACGAGCAGTACTTC
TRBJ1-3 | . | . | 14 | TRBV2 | CASSSGSSGNTIYF | TGTGCCAGCAGTTCAGGAAGCTCTGGAAACACCATATATTTT
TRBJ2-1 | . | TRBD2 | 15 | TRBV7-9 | CASSPQAGTYNEQFF | TGTGCCAGCAGCCCACAAGCGGGAACCTACAATGAGCAGTTCTTC
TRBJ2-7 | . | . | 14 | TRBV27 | CASSLSIQWNEQYF | TGTGCCAGCAGTTTATCGATACAGTGGAACGAGCAGTACTTC
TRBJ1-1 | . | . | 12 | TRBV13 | CASSAENTEAFF | TGTGCCAGCAGCGCAGAGAACACTGAAGCTTTCTTT
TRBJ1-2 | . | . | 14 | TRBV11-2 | CASSLGQAFYGYTF | TGTGCCAGCAGCTTAGGACAGGCCTTCTATGGCTACACCTTC
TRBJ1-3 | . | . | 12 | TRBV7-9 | CANAVVGNTIYF | TGTGCCAATGCGGTCGTCGGAAACACCATATATTTT
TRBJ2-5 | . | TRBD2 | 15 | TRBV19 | CASTPLAGAQETQYF | TGTGCCAGTACCCCTTTGGCGGGAGCTCAAGAGACCCAGTACTTC
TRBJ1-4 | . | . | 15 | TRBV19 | CASRLTGGTNEKLFF | TGTGCCAGTAGACTGACCGGGGGAACTAATGAAAAACTGTTTTTT
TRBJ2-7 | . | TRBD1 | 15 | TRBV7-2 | CASSPRQGNSYEQYF | TGTGCCAGCAGCCCCCGACAGGGGAACTCCTACGAGCAGTACTTC
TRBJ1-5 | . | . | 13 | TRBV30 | CAWRGGSNQPQHF | TGTGCCTGGAGAGGGGGAAGCAATCAGCCCCAGCATTTT
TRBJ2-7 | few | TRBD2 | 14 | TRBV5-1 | CASSSAGGYHEQYF | TGCGCCAGCAGTTCAGCGGGGGGATATCACGAGCAGTACTTC
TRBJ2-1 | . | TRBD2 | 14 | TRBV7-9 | CASSRTSGNNEQFF | TGTGCCAGCAGCCGGACTAGCGGGAACAATGAGCAGTTCTTC
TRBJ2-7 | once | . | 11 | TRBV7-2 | CASSLLYEQYF | TGTGCCAGCAGCTTACTCTACGAGCAGTACTTC
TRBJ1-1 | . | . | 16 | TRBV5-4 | CASSFPRTGHFSEAFF | TGTGCCAGCAGCTTTCCGAGAACAGGGCATTTTTCTGAAGCTTTCTTT
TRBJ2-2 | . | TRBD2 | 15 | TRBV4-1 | CASNGLAGGNGELFF | TGCGCCAGCAACGGACTAGCGGGAGGTAACGGGGAGCTGTTTTTT
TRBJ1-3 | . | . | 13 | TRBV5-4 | CASSLAGRNTIYF | TGTGCCAGCAGCTTGGCAGGGAGGAACACCATATATTTT
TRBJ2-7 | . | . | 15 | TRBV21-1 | CASSKRLAGAYEQYF | TGTGCCAGCAGCAAGAGACTAGCGGGGGCCTACGAGCAGTACTTC
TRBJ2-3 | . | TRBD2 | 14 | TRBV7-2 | CASSLAGATDTQYF | TGTGCCAGCAGCTTGGCGGGAGCAACAGATACGCAGTATTTT
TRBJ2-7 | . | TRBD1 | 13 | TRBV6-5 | CASTSTGVGEQYF | TGTGCCAGCACCTCTACAGGGGTAGGCGAGCAGTACTTC
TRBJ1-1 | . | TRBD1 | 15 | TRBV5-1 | CASSPTRTGGSEAFF | TGCGCCAGCAGCCCAACGAGGACAGGGGGTAGTGAAGCTTTCTTT
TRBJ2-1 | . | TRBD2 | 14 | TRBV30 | CAWRSTSVADEQFF | TGTGCCTGGCGCTCCACTAGCGTTGCGGATGAGCAGTTCTTC
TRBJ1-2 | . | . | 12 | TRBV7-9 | CASSLGMSGYTF | TGTGCCAGCAGTCTCGGTATGTCTGGCTACACCTTC
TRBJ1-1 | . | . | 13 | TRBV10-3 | CAISEYRDSEAFF | TGTGCCATCAGTGAGTATCGGGACTCAGAAGCTTTCTTT
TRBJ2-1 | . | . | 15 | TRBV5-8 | CASSWNGLQRNEQFF | TGTGCCAGCAGCTGGAACGGACTACAGCGCAATGAGCAGTTCTTC
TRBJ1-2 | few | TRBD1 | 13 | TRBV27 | CASAGTGGHGYTF | TGTGCCAGCGCTGGAACAGGGGGCCATGGCTACACCTTC
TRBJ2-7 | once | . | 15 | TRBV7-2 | CASSLKGYVSLEQYF | TGTGCCAGCAGCTTAAAGGGGTATGTCTCACTCGAGCAGTACTTC
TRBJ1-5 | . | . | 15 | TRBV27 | CTSSLKKGRGQPQHF | TGTACCAGCAGTTTAAAGAAGGGGAGGGGACAGCCCCAGCATTTT
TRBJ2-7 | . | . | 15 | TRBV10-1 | CASSDSLGDIGEQYF | TGCGCCAGCAGTGACTCATTAGGGGACATAGGGGAGCAGTACTTC
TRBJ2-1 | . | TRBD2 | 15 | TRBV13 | CASSLILAGNNEQFF | TGTGCCAGCAGCTTAATTCTAGCGGGAAACAATGAGCAGTTCTTC
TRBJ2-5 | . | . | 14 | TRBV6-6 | CASENSGRQETQYF | TGTGCCAGCGAGAATAGCGGTCGCCAAGAGACCCAGTACTTC
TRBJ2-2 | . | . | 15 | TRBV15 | CATSRVTGSVGELFF | TGTGCCACCAGCAGAGTCACAGGGTCGGTCGGGGAGCTGTTTTTT
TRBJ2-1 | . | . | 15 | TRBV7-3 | CASSLRGSSHNEQFF | TGTGCCAGCAGCTTACGGGGGAGCTCCCACAATGAGCAGTTCTTC